The source of this T cell receptor (beta chain) is a study of cytomegalovirus exposure and HLA in healthy donors. This CDR3 spans 21 amino acids. Germline CDR1 LGHNT, CDR2 FRNRAP. V lost 3 bases and J lost 7; bases outside the gene matches: 18. Amplification used 60 Vbeta primers and 13 Jbeta primers. Produced via immunoSEQ multiplex PCR; TCRdb's table is partial and in-frame only. The sample includes about 120,000 clones, about 74% of them seen just once. The sequenced material came from PBMCs. This receptor was obtained from a woman aged 40 to 50 in good health and CMV-seropositive. The rearrangement uses TRBV12-5 and TRBJ2-1; 16 bases are a match to TRBD2. The CDR3 DNA is TGTGCTAGTGGTTTTGCGGGACTCCCGGGACTAGCGGGGGGGCCGAGTAATGAGCAGTTCTTC. As protein: CASGFAGLPGLAGGPSNEQFF. Variable domain in full (rest from reference TRBV12-5 and TRBJ2-1): DARVTQTPRHKVTEMGQEVTMRCQPILGHNTVFWYRQTMMQGLELLAYFRNRAPLDDSGMPKDRFSAEMPDATLATLKIQPSEPRDSAVYFCASGFAGLPGLAGGPSNEQFFGPGTRLTVL.